The entry below gives a single TCR beta chain sequence along with its context. The antigen remains unidentified. The repertoire was sequenced with immunoSEQ multiplex PCR; TCRdb's copy has only in-frame clones and lacks some. This sample has 50,000 to 70,000 clones, with approximately 94% found just once. These data come from a study of human versus mouse CDR3 diversity and MHC coevolution. Points from the study as a whole: Human T cells underwent selection on roughly 6 different MHC II alleles.

With V trimmed by 5 bases and J by 4 bases, 13 bases remained unmatched. The CDR3 totals 17 residues. Germline V gene lookup returns CDR1 LNHDA and CDR2 SQIVND (reference sequence). The chain recombines TRBV19 with TRBJ1-4; 7 bases match TRBD1. The sequencing sample was made of naive CD4+ T cells from blood. Subset given: CD45RO-negative CD62L-positive naive CD4 T cells. This clonotype was obtained from a person in their sixties in good health. For the CDR3, the DNA is TGTGCCAGTAGTCCCCGCCGACTACAGGGGATTAATGAAAAACTGTTTTTT. It encodes CASSPRRLQGINEKLFF. The whole variable domain, remainder taken from reference TRBV19 and TRBJ1-4, is DGGITQSPKYLFRKEGQNVTLSCEQNLNHDAMYWYRQDPGQGLRLIYYSQIVNDFQKGDIAEGYSVSREKKESFPLTVTSAQKNPTAFYLCASSPRRLQGINEKLFFGSGTQLSVL.